The clone carrying this T cell receptor (beta chain) appeared a few times. This specimen comes from a study of cytomegalovirus exposure and HLA in healthy donors. The CDR3 loop spans 14 amino acids. The germline V gene has CDR1 MGHDK and CDR2 SYGVNS. The V gene lost 4 bases and the J gene lost 6 bases, with 13 bases spanning the gap. In the PCR, 60 Vbeta and 13 Jbeta primers were used. Assay: immunoSEQ multiplex PCR; the TCRdb copy retains only in-frame clones and omits some. The table records about 82,000 clones, 60% to 80% of them present only once. Sequenced sample: PBMCs. The chain carries TRBV25-1 and TRBJ1-5; D unclear. The receptor was isolated from a man aged 50-60 years in good health and CMV-seronegative. The CDR3 DNA reads as TGTGCCAGCAGTGGACGACGGGAAAGTCAGCCCCAGCATTTT. It encodes CASSGRRESQPQHF.